The present entry profiles one T cell receptor beta chain with its context. These data belong to a study of blood T cell repertoires in COVID-19. Across the study: T cells, B-cell-depleted T cells, or PBMCs provided the cDNA or gDNA that served as material.

The germline V gene has CDR1 SGDLS and CDR2 YYNGEE. Trimming cost V 0 bases and J 1 base, with 13 bases left between them. The CDR3 sequence is 17 residues long. The Seattle patients, enrolled during active infection, were followed longitudinally. In the study's own analysis: Amplified reference gene primers provided the basis for estimating nucleated cell counts. The data were produced by immunoSEQ multiplex PCR, yet TCRdb's version contains in-frame clones alone and is incomplete. V and J calls and clone size are given by that table; D and trimming were obtained from the DNA. The sample shows a few hundred thousand clones, about 90% of them seen only once.

The V gene is TRBV9, the J gene TRBJ2-2, with a possible D match to TRBD1 (5 bases). The clonotype was recovered from a woman aged 30 to 39 with COVID-19, enrolled during active disease. The sequenced sample was peripheral blood. The CDR3 nucleotides are TGTGCCAGCAGCGTAGAGCCCCCAGGGCGGAACACCGGGGAGCTGTTTTTT. Protein: CASSVEPPGRNTGELFF. The full variable domain, rest sourced from reference TRBV9 and TRBJ2-2, is DSGVTQTPKHLITATGQRVTLRCSPRSGDLSVYWYQQSLDQGLQFLIQYYNGEERAKGNILERFSAQQFPDLHSELNLSSLELGDSALYFCASSVEPPGRNTGELFFGEGSRLTVL.